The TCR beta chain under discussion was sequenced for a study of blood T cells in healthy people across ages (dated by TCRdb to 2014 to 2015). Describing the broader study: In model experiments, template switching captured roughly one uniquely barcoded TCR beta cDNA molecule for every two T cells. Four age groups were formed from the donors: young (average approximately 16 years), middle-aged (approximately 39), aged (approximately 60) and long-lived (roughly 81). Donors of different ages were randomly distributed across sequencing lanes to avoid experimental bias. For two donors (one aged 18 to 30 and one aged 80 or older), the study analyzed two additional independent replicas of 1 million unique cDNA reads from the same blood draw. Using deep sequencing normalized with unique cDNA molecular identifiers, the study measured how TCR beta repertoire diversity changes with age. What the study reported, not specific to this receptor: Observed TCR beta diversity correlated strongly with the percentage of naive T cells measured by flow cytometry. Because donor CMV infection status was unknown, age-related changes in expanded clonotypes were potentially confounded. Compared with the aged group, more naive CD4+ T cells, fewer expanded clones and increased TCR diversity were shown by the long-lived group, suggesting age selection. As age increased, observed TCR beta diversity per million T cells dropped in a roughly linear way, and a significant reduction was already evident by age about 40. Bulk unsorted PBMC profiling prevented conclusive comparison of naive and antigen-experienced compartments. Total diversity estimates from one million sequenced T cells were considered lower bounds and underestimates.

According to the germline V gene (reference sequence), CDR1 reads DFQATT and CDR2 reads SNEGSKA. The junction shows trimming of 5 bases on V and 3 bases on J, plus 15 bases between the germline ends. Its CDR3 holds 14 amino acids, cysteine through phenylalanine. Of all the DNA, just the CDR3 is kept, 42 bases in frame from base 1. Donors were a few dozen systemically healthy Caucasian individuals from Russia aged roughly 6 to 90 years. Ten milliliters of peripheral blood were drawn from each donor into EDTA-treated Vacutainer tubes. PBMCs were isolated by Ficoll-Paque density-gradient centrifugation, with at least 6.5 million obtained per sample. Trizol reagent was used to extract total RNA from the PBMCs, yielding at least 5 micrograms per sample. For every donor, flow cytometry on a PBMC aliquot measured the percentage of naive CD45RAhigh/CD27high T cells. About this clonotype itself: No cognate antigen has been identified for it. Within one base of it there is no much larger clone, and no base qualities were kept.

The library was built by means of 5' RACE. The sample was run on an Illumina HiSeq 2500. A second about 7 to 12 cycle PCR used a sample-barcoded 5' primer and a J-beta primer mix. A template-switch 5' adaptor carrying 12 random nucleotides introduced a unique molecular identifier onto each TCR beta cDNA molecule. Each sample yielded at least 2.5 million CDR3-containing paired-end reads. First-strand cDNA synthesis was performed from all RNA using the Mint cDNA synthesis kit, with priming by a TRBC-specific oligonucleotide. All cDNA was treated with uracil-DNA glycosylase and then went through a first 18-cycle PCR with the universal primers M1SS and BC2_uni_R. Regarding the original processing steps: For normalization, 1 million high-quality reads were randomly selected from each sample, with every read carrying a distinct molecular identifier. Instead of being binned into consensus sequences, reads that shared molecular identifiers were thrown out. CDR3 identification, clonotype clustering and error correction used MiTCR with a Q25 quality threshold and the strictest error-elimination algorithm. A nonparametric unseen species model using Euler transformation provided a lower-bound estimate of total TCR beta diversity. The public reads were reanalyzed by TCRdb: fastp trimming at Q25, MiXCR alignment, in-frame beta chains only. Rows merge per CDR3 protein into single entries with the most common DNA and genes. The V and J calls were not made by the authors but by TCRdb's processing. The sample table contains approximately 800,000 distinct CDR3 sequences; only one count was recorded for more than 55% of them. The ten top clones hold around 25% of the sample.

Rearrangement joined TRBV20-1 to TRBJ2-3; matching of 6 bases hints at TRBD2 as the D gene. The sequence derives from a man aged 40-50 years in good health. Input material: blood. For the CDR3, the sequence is CSASSDGGTDTQYF. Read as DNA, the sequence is TGCAGTGCTTCTAGTGACGGGGGTACAGATACGCAGTATTTT.